The 10 T cell receptor beta chains listed next were all sequenced from one sample in a study of T-cell memory formation after mild COVID-19. TCRdb recomputed calls from the 5' RACE reads with MiXCR, one row per CDR3 protein. Altogether around 450,000 distinct CDR3 sequences are present, 20% to 25% being singletons, with the ten largest covering 8.5% to 9%. The specimen sequenced was PBMCs or a T cell subset sorted from them (not recorded which). Every receptor here comes from an adult woman who had mild COVID-19 (a few samples of this study predate the infection). Cell type and time point are not known.

This chain links TRBV28 with TRBJ2-4; the D gene is possibly TRBD1 (5 bases). V was clipped by 4 bases and J by 7 bases, with 14 bases between them. CDR1 and CDR2 (germline): MDHEN, SYDVKM. The CDR3 covers 14 residues. CDR3 protein: CASSSPGSGNIQYF. The CDR3 DNA sequence: TGTGCCAGCAGTTCGCCAGGGTCCGGTAACATTCAGTACTTC.

This chain uses TRBV20-1 with TRBJ1-2; maybe TRBD1 (5 bases). Between the trimmed V and J ends, which lost 0 bases and 2 bases, there was a span of 10 bases. Germline V gives CDR1 DFQATT, CDR2 SNEGSKA (reference sequence). The CDR3 consists of 14 residues. The CDR3 sequence: CSARDLGGNYGYTF. CDR3 nucleotides: TGCAGTGCTAGAGATCTGGGGGGAAACTATGGCTACACCTTC.

This clonotype was picked up a small number of times. The gene calls are TRBV4-3 and TRBJ2-7; D possibly corresponds to TRBD2 (6 bases). The CDR3 has 14 amino acids. V lost 5 bases and J 2 bases, leaving 13 bases between the germline ends. In germline, CDR1 is LGHNA, CDR2 YSLEER. The CDR3 spells CASSSSTSPYEQYF. The CDR3 coding sequence is TGCGCCAGCAGCTCCTCGACTAGTCCCTACGAGCAGTACTTC.

The V gene is TRBV6-1, the J gene TRBJ2-6; perhaps D is TRBD1 or TRBD2 (5 bases each). Germline-derived CDR1 and CDR2 are MNHNS and SASEGT. The germline V and J ends were trimmed by 8 bases and 0 bases, with 11 bases remaining between them. The CDR3 contains 15 residues. The CDR3 region is CASCPGSSGANVLTF. DNA for the CDR3: TGTGCCAGCTGTCCAGGGAGCTCTGGGGCCAACGTCCTGACTTTC.

This clonotype was recorded a few times. V is TRBV5-6 and J is TRBJ2-7, with D uncertain. CDR3 length equals 15 residues. Trimming stripped 2 bases from V and 4 bases from J, with 16 bases between. Germline V gene data show CDR1 as SGHDT and CDR2 as YYEEEE. The CDR3 loop is CASSLGPQGTYEQYF. Here the CDR3 DNA reads TGTGCCAGCAGCTTAGGACCCCAAGGCACGTACGAGCAGTACTTC.

This clonotype was detected ten times or more. The chain uses TRBV12-3 or TRBV12-4 and TRBJ2-5, with D possibly matching TRBD2 (6 bases). With 6 bases removed from V and 1 base from J, the gap between germline ends came to 9 bases. CDR3 length equals 13 residues. In DNA, the CDR3 is TGTGCCAGCAGCCTTAGCGGCCAAGAGACCCAGTACTTC. This gives the protein CASSLSGQETQYF.

This chain links TRBV20-1 with TRBJ2-3, with D perhaps TRBD2 (5 bases). V was shortened by 2 bases and J by 4 bases, with 10 bases between the two germline ends. Germline V gives CDR1 DFQATT, CDR2 SNEGSKA (reference sequence). The CDR3 sequence is 13 residues long. The CDR3 bases are TGCAGTGCTAGACAGGCAGCGGCAGATACGCAGTATTTT. This encodes CSARQAAADTQYF.

Comment on this clonotype: A read error may produce the germline difference seen at one junction end. The rearrangement links TRBV7-9 to TRBJ1-1, with D perhaps TRBD1 (6 bases). Germline V gene sequence: CDR1 SEHNR, CDR2 FQNEAQ (reference sequence). The CDR3 totals 18 residues. CDR3 DNA: TGTGCCAGCAGCTTAGGGCGGCAGGGGATTGGGCGACACACCGAAGCTTTCTTT. Protein product: CASSLGRQGIGRHTEAFF.

The chain uses TRBV6-1 and TRBJ2-3, with D possibly called TRBD1 or TRBD2 (5 bases each). Trimming took off 8 bases at V and 3 bases at J, with 12 bases between the two ends. This CDR3 has 13 residues. CDR1 MNHNS and CDR2 SASEGT come from the germline V gene. As DNA, the CDR3 is TGTGCCAGCGGGGGTGACAGTACAGATACGCAGTATTTT. It encodes CASGGDSTDTQYF.

This clonotype has more than one count but fewer than ten. The chain has TRBV7-9 and TRBJ2-1; TRBD2 matches 12 bases. The germline gives CDR1 SEHNR, CDR2 FQNEAQ (reference sequence). The CDR3 has 16 residues. The junction had 6 bases not matched to a gene; V was cut back by 5 bases and J by 4 bases. Here the CDR3 reads CASSNTGTSGYNEQFF. The CDR3 DNA reads as TGTGCCAGCAGCAATACCGGGACTAGCGGGTACAATGAGCAGTTCTTC.